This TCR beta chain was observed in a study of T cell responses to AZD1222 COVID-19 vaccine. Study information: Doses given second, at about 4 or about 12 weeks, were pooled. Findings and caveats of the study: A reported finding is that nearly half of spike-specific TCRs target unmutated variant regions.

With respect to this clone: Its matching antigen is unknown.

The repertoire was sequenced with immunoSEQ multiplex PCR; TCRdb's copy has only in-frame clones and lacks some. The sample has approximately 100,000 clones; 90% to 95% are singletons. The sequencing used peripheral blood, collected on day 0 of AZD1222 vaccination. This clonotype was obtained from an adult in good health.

The CDR3 coding sequence is TGTGCCAGCAGCTTTCCCTCTGGGGCCAACGTCCTGACTTTC. This sequence encodes CASSFPSGANVLTF. The chain recombines TRBV7-9 with TRBJ2-6; no clear D gene. The CDR3 has 14 amino acids. Between the trimmed V and J ends, which lost 3 bases and 0 bases, there was a span of 3 bases. Germline V gene lookup returns CDR1 SEHNR and CDR2 FQNEAQ (reference sequence).